This T cell receptor (beta chain) was obtained from a study of blood T cell repertoires in COVID-19. The overall study: Sites across the United States, Italy and Spain contributed samples from acute and convalescent COVID-19. Sources were T cells, B-cell-depleted T cells, or PBMCs; the material itself was cDNA or gDNA.

This clone was seen only a few times. In the source study's methods: Reference gene primer amplification in the assay estimated nucleated cell counts. Method: immunoSEQ multiplex PCR; TCRdb's copy keeps in-frame clones and lacks some. From that table come the V and J calls and clone size; the DNA was used to work out D and trimming. The sample holds fewer than 120,000 clones, around three quarters seen once. This TCR derives from an older woman with acute or convalescent COVID-19. The material sequenced was peripheral blood.

CDR3 DNA sequence: TGCGCCAGCAGCCCCGACGGGACAGGGCGCAATCAGCCCCAGCATTTT. It translates to CASSPDGTGRNQPQHF. V usage is TRBV4-1 and J usage is TRBJ1-5; 9 bases are a match to TRBD1. This CDR3 has 16 amino acids. V trimming: 4 bases; J trimming: 2 bases; junction bases outside the gene matches: 6. Germline values: CDR1 MGHRA, CDR2 YSYEKL.